A single sample is the source of the 28 T cell receptor beta chains below, sequenced in a study of CD8+ T cells in alopecia areata. Reverse transcription of extracted RNA yielded cDNA, which provided the sequencing template. Repertoires were generated with immunoSEQ multiplex PCR, while TCRdb's copy carries only in-frame clones and drops some. The profile shows 150,000 to 200,000 clones, roughly 65% of them singletons. As for treatment: oral pan-JAK inhibitor, 5-10 mg twice daily. This sample comprised CD4+ T cells sorted from blood, obtained at week 4, from a patient treated with tofacitinib. Every receptor here comes from a human donor with alopecia areata.

The V and J genes are TRBV29-1 and TRBJ2-7, with D possibly TRBD1 on 6 matching bases. Trimming left V 5 bases short and J 6 bases short, with 11 bases between. CDR1 SQVTM and CDR2 ANQGSEA come from the germline V gene. The CDR3 is 11 amino acids. The CDR3 loop is CSVYRAGEQYF. CDR3 DNA sequence: TGCAGCGTTTACAGGGCTGGCGAGCAGTACTTC.

This clone appeared a single time. J is TRBJ2-3 and V is TRBV5-1; D gene ambiguous. Trimming removed 0 bases from V and 2 bases from J, with 10 bases in between. This CDR3 has 15 amino acids. CDR1 is SGHRS and CDR2 is YFSETQ in the germline V gene. DNA for the CDR3: TGCGCCAGCAGCTTGGGGGCAGTGTCCACAGATACGCAGTATTTT. This translates into CASSLGAVSTDTQYF.

This rearrangement joins TRBV5-1 to TRBJ2-5; D unclear. CDR3 length equals 13 residues. Germline CDR1 SGHRS, CDR2 YFSETQ. The V and J ends lost 0 bases and 1 base respectively, with 4 bases between them. CDR3 sequence: CASSLGFQETQYF. The CDR3 DNA follows: TGCGCCAGCAGCTTGGGGTTCCAAGAGACCCAGTACTTC.

This clone was detected a few times. The chain employs TRBV30 and TRBJ2-3, with D tentatively TRBD2 (5 bases). Germline V lookup: CDR1 GTSNPN, CDR2 SVGIG (reference sequence). V dropped 4 bases and J dropped 0 bases, with 17 bases sitting between them. The CDR3 totals 16 residues. The DNA of the CDR3 is TGTGCCTGGAACCCCAGCATGCGGGCCAGCACAGATACGCAGTATTTT. Protein sequence: CAWNPSMRASTDTQYF.

The chain joins TRBV30 to TRBJ1-2; D might be TRBD1 (5 bases). V lost 0 bases to trimming and J lost 0 bases, with 5 bases between them. The CDR3 consists of 13 residues. Germline CDR1 reads GTSNPN; CDR2 reads SVGIG (reference sequence). The DNA of the CDR3 is TGTGCCTGGAGTGTGGGGGCTAACTATGGCTACACCTTC. Amino acid sequence: CAWSVGANYGYTF.

The chain has TRBV28 and TRBJ2-1; TRBD2 matches at 10 bases. Trimming removed 2 bases from V and 4 bases from J; junction bases left unmatched: 8. Germline CDR1 is MDHEN and CDR2 is SYDVKM. This CDR3 has 17 amino acids. The CDR3, as DNA: TGTGCCAGCAGTTTAGGGGCTAGCGGGGGCCAATACAATGAGCAGTTCTTC. Translating gives CASSLGASGGQYNEQFF.

The genes are TRBV29-1 and TRBJ1-1; 7 nucleotides match TRBD1. This CDR3 is 13 amino acids long. From germline, CDR1 is SQVTM and CDR2 ANQGSEA. V shed 4 bases, J shed 12 bases, and the junction held 14 bases outside the gene matches. CDR3 sequence (DNA): TGCAGCGTTGTAGGGGGCCCGGCCGGAGTAACTTTCTTT. It is translated as CSVVGGPAGVTFF.

The rearrangement links TRBV29-1 to TRBJ1-1; maybe TRBD1 (6 bases). The CDR3 extends over 13 amino acids. Germline V gene data show CDR1 as SQVTM and CDR2 as ANQGSEA. With 8 bases removed from V and 5 bases from J, the gap between germline ends came to 18 bases. Here the CDR3 reads CSLNRGGGTEAFF. In DNA form, the CDR3 reads TGCAGCTTAAATAGGGGGGGTGGAACTGAAGCTTTCTTT. Supplemented by reference TRBV29-1 and TRBJ1-1, the full variable domain reads SAVISQKPSRDICQRGTSLTIQCQVDSQVTMMFWYRQQPGQSLTLIATANQGSEATYESGFVIDKFPISRPNLTFSTLTVSNMSPEDSSIYLCSLNRGGGTEAFFGQGTRLTVV.

V gene TRBV29-1 combines with J gene TRBJ1-5, with D uncertain. Trimming removed 3 bases from V and 4 bases from J, with 10 bases in between. Germline V gene data show CDR1 as SQVTM and CDR2 as ANQGSEA. The CDR3 consists of 13 residues. CDR3 residues: CSVDPGGNQPQHF. The CDR3, as DNA: TGCAGCGTTGATCCTGGCGGGAATCAGCCCCAGCATTTT.

The chain recombines TRBV5-4 with TRBJ2-1; 8 bases are shared with TRBD1. CDR1 is SGHNT and CDR2 is YYREEE in the germline V gene (reference sequence). The CDR3 totals 14 residues. V was pared by 4 bases and J by 6 bases, with 6 bases of the junction left unmatched. CDR3 protein: CASSHPGGSNEQFF. The CDR3 DNA follows: TGTGCCAGCAGCCATCCAGGGGGCTCCAATGAGCAGTTCTTC.

This clone came up many times. J is TRBJ1-3 and V is TRBV29-1; 8 bases map to TRBD1. CDR3 length equals 15 residues. CDR1 is SQVTM, CDR2 ANQGSEA, per germline. V lost 6 bases and J lost 0; bases outside the gene matches: 7. The CDR3 protein is CSVRQGTNSGNTIYF. In nucleotides, the CDR3 is TGCAGCGTAAGACAGGGGACGAACTCTGGAAACACCATATATTTT.

With respect to this clone: At one end the junction does not follow the germline gene, possibly because of a read error. V and J are TRBV30 and TRBJ2-5; 11 bases are shared with TRBD1. The CDR3 is 11 amino acids. Germline values: CDR1 GTSNPN, CDR2 SVGIG (reference sequence). The CDR3 sequence: CAWSKPGQGDF. In DNA form, the CDR3 reads TGTGCCTGGAGTAAACCGGGACAGGGGGACTTC.

This clone was observed at least ten times. The gene calls are TRBV25-1 and TRBJ2-7; D may be TRBD1 or TRBD2 (5 bases each). The CDR3 extends over 14 amino acids. The germline V gene has CDR1 MGHDK and CDR2 SYGVNS. Trimming pared 3 bases from V and 5 bases from J, leaving 14 bases between. This CDR3 is CASSDPGPVDEQYF. DNA for the CDR3: TGTGCCAGCAGTGATCCGGGACCTGTAGACGAGCAGTACTTC.

The V gene is TRBV29-1, the J gene TRBJ2-5; D unresolved. Per the germline V gene, CDR1 is SQVTM and CDR2 is ANQGSEA. This CDR3 spans 10 amino acids. Trimming pared 6 bases from V and 5 bases from J, leaving 7 bases between. CDR3: CSVVWETQYF. CDR3 sequence (DNA): TGCAGCGTCGTTTGGGAGACCCAGTACTTC.

This chain uses TRBV29-1 with TRBJ2-2, with 12 bases fitting TRBD2. V was pared by 7 bases and J by 5 bases, with 5 bases of the junction left unmatched. CDR1 is SQVTM and CDR2 is ANQGSEA in the germline V gene. This CDR3 contains 14 residues. In DNA form, the CDR3 reads TGCAGCGGGCGACTAGCGGGGGCAACCGGGGAGCTGTTTTTT. It translates to CSGRLAGATGELFF.

The rearrangement joins TRBV29-1 to TRBJ1-1; a weak D match, TRBD1 (6 bases). Trimming took 7 bases from V and 0 from J, leaving 9 bases between them. The CDR3 spans 12 residues. In germline, CDR1 is SQVTM, CDR2 ANQGSEA. The chain's CDR3 is CSAGQMNTEAFF. The CDR3 region has the DNA TGCAGCGCCGGACAGATGAACACTGAAGCTTTCTTT.

This clone was counted only a few times. This chain connects TRBV5-1 to TRBJ1-2, with 8 bases matching TRBD1. This CDR3 is built from 15 residues. Germline V gene data show CDR1 as SGHRS and CDR2 as YFSETQ. With 4 bases clipped from V and 3 bases from J, the junction kept 8 bases outside the gene matches. CDR3 sequence (DNA): TGCGCCAGCAGCAAGACAGGGGAGACGGACTATGGCTACACCTTC. It is translated as CASSKTGETDYGYTF.

This chain connects TRBV12-5 to TRBJ2-3, with D perhaps matching TRBD2 (7 bases). The CDR3 is 13 residues long. Germline V CDR1 and CDR2: LGHNT, FRNRAP. With 5 bases removed from V and 4 bases from J, the gap between germline ends came to 10 bases. The DNA of the CDR3 is TGTGCTAGTGGTGGGGGGGCATCAGATACGCAGTATTTT. It specifies CASGGGASDTQYF. The full variable domain, with the rest looked up from reference TRBV12-5 and TRBJ2-3, is DARVTQTPRHKVTEMGQEVTMRCQPILGHNTVFWYRQTMMQGLELLAYFRNRAPLDDSGMPKDRFSAEMPDATLATLKIQPSEPRDSAVYFCASGGGASDTQYFGPGTRLTVL.

J is TRBJ2-3 and V is TRBV5-4; D unclear. Germline CDR1 reads SGHNT; CDR2 reads YYREEE (reference sequence). The germline V and J ends were trimmed by 1 base and 2 bases, with 8 bases remaining between them. The CDR3 sequence is 14 residues long. CDR3 sequence (DNA): TGTGCCAGCAGCTTGCACCCACTCACAGATACGCAGTATTTT. Translation gives CASSLHPLTDTQYF. Complete variable domain (other parts from reference TRBV5-4 and TRBJ2-3): ETGVTQSPTHLIKTRGQQVTLRCSSQSGHNTVSWYQQALGQGPQFIFQYYREEENGRGNFPPRFSGLQFPNYSSELNVNALELDDSALYLCASSLHPLTDTQYFGPGTRLTVL.

The V gene is TRBV4-3, the J gene TRBJ2-1; weak D call: TRBD2 (6 bases). Trimming stripped 3 bases from V and 8 bases from J, with 23 bases between. The germline CDR1 and CDR2 sequences are LGHNA and YSLEER. This CDR3 region has 17 residues. CDR3 coding DNA: TGCGCCAGCAGCCACCTACCTTTTGGCGGGGCTGAGGATGAGCAGTTCTTC. Translation: CASSHLPFGGAEDEQFF.

The V call is TRBV6-6, the J call TRBJ1-5, with a possible D match to TRBD1 (5 bases). The germline V and J ends were trimmed by 7 bases and 4 bases, with 20 bases remaining between them. Germline lookup yields CDR1 MNHNY and CDR2 SVGAGI (reference sequence). The CDR3 is 16 amino acids. The CDR3 region is CASTEPRPGGNQPQHF. The CDR3, as DNA: TGTGCCAGCACCGAACCACGTCCTGGGGGGAATCAGCCCCAGCATTTT.

The chain links TRBV5-1 to TRBJ2-3; maybe TRBD1 (5 bases). This CDR3 is 15 amino acids long. Per germline, CDR1 SGHRS and CDR2 YFSETQ. V was trimmed by 4 bases and J by 5 bases, leaving 17 bases between them. CDR3 in DNA: TGCGCCAGCAGCGGCAACAGGATTAATCTAGATACGCAGTATTTT. Residues: CASSGNRINLDTQYF. The complete variable domain, with remaining parts taken from reference TRBV5-1 and TRBJ2-3, reads KAGVTQTPRYLIKTRGQQVTLSCSPISGHRSVSWYQQTPGQGLQFLFEYFSETQRNKGNFPGRFSGRQFSNSRSEMNVSTLELGDSALYLCASSGNRINLDTQYFGPGTRLTVL.

V and J are TRBV29-1 and TRBJ1-5, with D maybe TRBD1 (6 bases). Germline CDR1 SQVTM, CDR2 ANQGSEA. The CDR3 is 13 residues long. V shed 4 bases and J shed 0 bases, with 7 bases lying between them. The DNA of the CDR3 is TGCAGCGTTGGGGACAATAGCAATCAGCCCCAGCATTTT. This sequence encodes CSVGDNSNQPQHF.

The chain joins TRBV4-1 to TRBJ1-2; D gene ambiguous. The length of the CDR3 is 17 residues. Germline V gene data show CDR1 as MGHRA and CDR2 as YSYEKL. With 1 base removed from V and 1 base from J, the gap between germline ends came to 16 bases. The CDR3 DNA is TGCGCCAGCAGCCAAGTGGGTGGAGGAAAGCGTAACTATGGCTACACCTTC. As protein: CASSQVGGGKRNYGYTF.

The chain is built from TRBV30 and TRBJ2-1; D possibly corresponds to TRBD2 (6 bases). The CDR3 spans 15 residues. Per the germline V gene, CDR1 is GTSNPN and CDR2 is SVGIG (reference sequence). V lost 0 bases, J lost 1 base, and 10 bases lay in between. CDR3 in amino acids: CAWSVKLASYNEQFF. As DNA, the CDR3 is TGTGCCTGGAGTGTAAAACTAGCTTCCTACAATGAGCAGTTCTTC. The complete variable domain, with remaining parts taken from reference TRBV30 and TRBJ2-1, reads SQTIHQWPATLVQPVGSPLSLECTVEGTSNPNLYWYRQAAGRGLQLLFYSVGIGQISSEVPQNLSASRPQDRQFILSSKKLLLSDSGFYLCAWSVKLASYNEQFFGPGTRLTVL.

In this sample, this clone turned up once. CDR3 loop: CSVVVQPGTPLHF. The CDR3 coding sequence is TGCAGCGTTGTGGTCCAGCCGGGAACGCCCCTCCACTTT. This chain uses TRBV29-1 with TRBJ1-6, with D unclear. Trimming took 4 bases from V and 13 from J, leaving 17 bases between them. This CDR3 has 13 residues. Looked up from germline, CDR1 is SQVTM and CDR2 is ANQGSEA.

This clone was seen only a few times. The chain couples TRBV5-1 to TRBJ2-3; unclear D gene. Trimming shortened V by 6 bases and J by 4 bases, and 9 bases separated the two germline ends. This CDR3 has 12 residues. Germline V gene data show CDR1 as SGHRS and CDR2 as YFSETQ. CDR3 sequence: CASTQEADTQYF. CDR3 coding DNA: TGCGCCAGCACCCAGGAAGCAGATACGCAGTATTTT.

This clone was detected only a few times. The CDR3 coding sequence is TGTGCCTGGAGTCTTGGTACGCAGTATTTT. Encoded protein: CAWSLGTQYF. This chain joins TRBV30 and TRBJ2-3; no definite D call. The germline gives CDR1 GTSNPN, CDR2 SVGIG (reference sequence). The CDR3 runs 10 residues. Trimming removed 2 bases at V and 8 bases at J, with 5 bases between. Variable domain in full (rest from reference TRBV30 and TRBJ2-3): SQTIHQWPATLVQPVGSPLSLECTVEGTSNPNLYWYRQAAGRGLQLLFYSVGIGQISSEVPQNLSASRPQDRQFILSSKKLLLSDSGFYLCAWSLGTQYFGPGTRLTVL.